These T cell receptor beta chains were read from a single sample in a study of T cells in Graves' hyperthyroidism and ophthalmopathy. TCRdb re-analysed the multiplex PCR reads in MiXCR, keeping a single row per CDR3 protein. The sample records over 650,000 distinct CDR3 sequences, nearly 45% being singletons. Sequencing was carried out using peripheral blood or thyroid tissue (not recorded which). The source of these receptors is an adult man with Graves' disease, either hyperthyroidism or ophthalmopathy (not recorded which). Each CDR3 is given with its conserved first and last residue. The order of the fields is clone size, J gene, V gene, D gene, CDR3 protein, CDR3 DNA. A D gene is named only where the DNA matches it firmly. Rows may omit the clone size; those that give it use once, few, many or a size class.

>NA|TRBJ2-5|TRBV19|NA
CASSMDGWVKTQYF
TGTGCCAGTAGTATGGACGGGTGGGTGAAGACCCAGTACTTC
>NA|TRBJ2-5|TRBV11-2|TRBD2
CASSHRLAGAETQYF
TGTGCCAGCAGCCATCGACTAGCGGGAGCAGAGACCCAGTACTTC
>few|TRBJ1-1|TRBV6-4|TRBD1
CASSSWGQGRGGTEAFF
TGTGCCAGCAGTTCCTGGGGACAGGGGCGAGGGGGCACTGAAGCTTTCTTT
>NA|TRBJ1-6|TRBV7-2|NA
CASIRRGVLVRSYNSPLHF
TGTGCCAGCATCCGGAGGGGGGTGCTCGTGAGGTCCTATAATTCACCCCTCCACTTT
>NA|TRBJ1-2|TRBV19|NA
CASSSPPRDGYTF
TGTGCCAGTAGCTCCCCCCCCAGGGACGGCTACACCTTC
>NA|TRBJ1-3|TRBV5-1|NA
CASSVDSFSGNTIYF
TGCGCCAGCAGCGTGGACTCATTCTCTGGAAACACCATATATTTT
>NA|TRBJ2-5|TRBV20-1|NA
CSAPATGLAEETQYF
TGCAGTGCACCCGCTACTGGGCTAGCCGAAGAGACCCAGTACTTC
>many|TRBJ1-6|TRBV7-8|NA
CASSLGNRANNSPLHF
TGTGCCAGCAGCTTAGGGAACAGGGCCAATAATTCACCCCTCCACTTT
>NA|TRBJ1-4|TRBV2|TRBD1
CASISTGGSYEKLFF
TGTGCCAGCATTTCGACAGGGGGATCGTATGAAAAACTGTTTTTT
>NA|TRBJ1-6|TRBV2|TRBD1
CASSGTEGGNSPLHF
TGTGCCAGCAGCGGGACAGAAGGTGGGAATTCACCCCTCCACTTT
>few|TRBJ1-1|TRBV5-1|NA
CASSLERQEEAFF
TGCGCCAGCAGCTTGGAGAGACAGGAAGAAGCTTTCTTT
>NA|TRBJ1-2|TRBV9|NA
CASSLGWNYGYTF
TGTGCCAGCAGCTTAGGATGGAACTATGGCTACACCTTC
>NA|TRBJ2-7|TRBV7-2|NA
CASSQAPSVSYEQYF
TGTGCCAGCAGCCAAGCTCCTAGCGTATCCTACGAGCAGTACTTC
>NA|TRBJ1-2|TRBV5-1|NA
CASSFQGRYGYTF
TGCGCCAGCAGCTTCCAGGGACGCTATGGCTACACCTTC
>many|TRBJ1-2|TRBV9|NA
CASSAGGRNYGYTF
TGTGCCAGCAGCGCCGGTGGGCGTAACTATGGCTACACCTTC
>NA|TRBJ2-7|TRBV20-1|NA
CSARGGESSYEQYF
TGCAGTGCTAGAGGGGGGGAGAGCTCCTACGAGCAGTACTTC
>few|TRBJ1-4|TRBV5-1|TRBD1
CASSSTGINEKLFF
TGCGCCAGCAGCTCGACAGGGATTAATGAAAAACTGTTTTTT
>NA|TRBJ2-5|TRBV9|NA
CASSLGHYEETQYF
TGTGCCAGCAGCTTGGGACACTATGAAGAGACCCAGTACTTC
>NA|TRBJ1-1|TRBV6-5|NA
CASKASGGMNTEAFF
TGTGCCAGCAAGGCGTCGGGCGGCATGAACACTGAAGCTTTCTTT
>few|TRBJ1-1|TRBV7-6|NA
CASTLAGGMNTEAFF
TGTGCCAGCACCTTGGCCGGGGGAATGAACACTGAAGCTTTCTTT
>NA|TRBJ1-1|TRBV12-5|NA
CASGLNGRMDAFF
TGTGCTAGTGGTTTGAACGGCCGGATGGACGCTTTCTTT
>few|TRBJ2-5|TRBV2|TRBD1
CASSPGTGVGETQYF
TGTGCCAGCTCACCCGGGACAGGGGTCGGGGAGACCCAGTACTTC
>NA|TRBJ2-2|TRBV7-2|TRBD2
CASSYGLAVTGELFF
TGTGCCAGCAGTTATGGACTAGCGGTCACCGGGGAGCTGTTTTTT
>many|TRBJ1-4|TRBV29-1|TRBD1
CSVRQGRHEKLFF
TGCAGCGTCCGACAGGGCCGTCATGAAAAACTGTTTTTT
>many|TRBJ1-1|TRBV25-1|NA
CASSEWVSTEAFF
TGTGCCAGCAGTGAATGGGTGTCCACTGAAGCTTTCTTT
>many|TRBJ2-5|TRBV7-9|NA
CASSDTSGETQYF
TGTGCCAGCAGCGACACTAGTGGTGAGACCCAGTACTTC
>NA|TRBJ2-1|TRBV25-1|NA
CASSVVQADGYEQFF
TGTGCCAGCAGCGTTGTGCAGGCGGATGGCTATGAGCAGTTCTTC
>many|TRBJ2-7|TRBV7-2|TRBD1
CASSQDYRGEQYF
TGTGCCAGCAGCCAGGATTACAGGGGCGAGCAGTACTTC
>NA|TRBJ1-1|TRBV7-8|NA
CASSLRGNLGTEAFF
TGTGCCAGCAGTCTCCGGGGAAACCTCGGGACTGAAGCTTTCTTT